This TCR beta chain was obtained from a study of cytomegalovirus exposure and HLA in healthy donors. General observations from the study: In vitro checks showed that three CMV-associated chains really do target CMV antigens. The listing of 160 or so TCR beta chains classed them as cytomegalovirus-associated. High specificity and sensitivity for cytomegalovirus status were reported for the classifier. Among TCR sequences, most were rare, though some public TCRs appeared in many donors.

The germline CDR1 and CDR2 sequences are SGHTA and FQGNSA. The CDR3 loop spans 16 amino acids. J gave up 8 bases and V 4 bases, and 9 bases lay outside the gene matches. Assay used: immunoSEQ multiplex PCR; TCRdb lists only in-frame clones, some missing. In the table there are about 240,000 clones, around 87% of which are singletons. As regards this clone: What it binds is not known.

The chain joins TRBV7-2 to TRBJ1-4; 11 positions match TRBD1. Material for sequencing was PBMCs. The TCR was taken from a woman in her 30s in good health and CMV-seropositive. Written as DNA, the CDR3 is TGTGCCAGCAGCTCCCGGGACAGGGGGTCAAACGAAAAACTGTTTTTT. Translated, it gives CASSSRDRGSNEKLFF.